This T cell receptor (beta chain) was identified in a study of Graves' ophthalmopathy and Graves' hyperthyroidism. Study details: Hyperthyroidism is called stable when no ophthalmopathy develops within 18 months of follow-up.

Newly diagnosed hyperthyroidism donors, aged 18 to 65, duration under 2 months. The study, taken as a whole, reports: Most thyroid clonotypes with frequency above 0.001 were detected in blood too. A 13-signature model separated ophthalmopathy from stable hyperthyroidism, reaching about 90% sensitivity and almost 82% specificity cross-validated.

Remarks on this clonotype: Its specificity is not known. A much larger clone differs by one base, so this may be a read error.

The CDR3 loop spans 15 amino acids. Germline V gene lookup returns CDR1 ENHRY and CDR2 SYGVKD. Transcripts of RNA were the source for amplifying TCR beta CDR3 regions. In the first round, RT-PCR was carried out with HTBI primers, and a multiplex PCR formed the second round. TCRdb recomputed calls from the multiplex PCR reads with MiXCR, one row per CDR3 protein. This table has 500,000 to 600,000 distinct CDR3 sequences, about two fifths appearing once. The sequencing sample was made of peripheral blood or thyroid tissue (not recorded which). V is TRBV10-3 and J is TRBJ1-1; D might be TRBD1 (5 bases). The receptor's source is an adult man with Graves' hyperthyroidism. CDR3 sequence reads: CASSYDSPPNTEALF. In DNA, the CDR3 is TGTGCCAGCAGTTACGACAGTCCCCCTAACACTGAAGCTCTCTTT.